Sequencing of this T cell receptor (beta chain) was carried out in a study of blood T cell repertoires in COVID-19. The overall study: Researchers got acute and convalescent COVID-19 samples from the United States, Italy and Spain. T cells, B-cell-depleted T cells, or PBMCs supplied cDNA or gDNA.

Source study methods: Reference gene primers were amplified, and this amplification served to estimate nucleated cell counts. Assay used: immunoSEQ multiplex PCR; TCRdb lists only in-frame clones, some missing. V and J calls and clone size are copied from that table; D and trimming were computed from the DNA. The sample lists about 250,000 clones; 85% to 90% were seen once. Germline V gives CDR1 SGHRS, CDR2 YFSETQ. V lost 1 base and J 7 bases, leaving 15 bases between the germline ends. The CDR3 length is 14 residues. The chain has TRBV5-1 and TRBJ2-7; the D gene is possibly TRBD1 (6 bases). Material for sequencing was peripheral blood. The receptor comes from a man aged 25 to 40 with acute or convalescent COVID-19. The CDR3 region has the DNA TGCGCCAGCAGCTTGACAGGGACCCCCGGGGAGCAGTACTTC. Protein sequence: CASSLTGTPGEQYF.